This T cell receptor beta chain was recorded in a study of spatial heterogeneity in lung cancer. Notes on the study in general: Ubiquitous expanded tumor TCRs were seen in blood more at resection than at follow-up.

At least ten counts were recorded for this clonotype. Its antigen is not known. This beta chain slipped into a library made for alpha chains as a stray read, so its size is not meaningful. Time point reported: sample taken at primary tumor resection. The study sequenced unsorted whole RNA from tumor, nontumor lung or frozen PBMC. Samples were obtained from 70 or so donors, all untreated early-stage non-small cell lung cancer patients. The CDR3 runs 14 residues. Losses at the gene ends were 10 bases for V and 5 bases for J; bases not matched to a gene: 14. Looked up from germline, CDR1 is MDHEN and CDR2 is SYDVKM. TCRdb re-called the 5' RACE reads with MiXCR, one entry per CDR3 protein. The data hold 6,500 to 9,000 distinct CDR3 sequences, with around 8.6% observed a single time.

Sequenced material: PBMCs, taken at surgery. The receptor was derived from a male donor with early-stage non-small cell lung cancer. The chain recombines TRBV28 with TRBJ2-7; 7 positions match TRBD2. The CDR3 protein is CAILKAGSSHEQYF. In DNA form, the CDR3 reads TGTGCCATCCTTAAAGCGGGATCTAGCCACGAGCAGTACTTC.